This T cell receptor beta chain appears in the sequencing data of a study of T-cell memory formation after mild COVID-19 (dated by TCRdb to 2020 to 2022). Regarding the study in general: Most TCR sequence clusters were specific to one of the two donors. Longitudinal TCRalpha and TCRbeta repertoire sequencing tracked T-cell clones expanding and contracting after mild COVID-19 in a couple of donors. The cohort comprised two young, previously healthy adult volunteers, one female and one male.

CDR1 and CDR2 (SGHTA, FQGNSA) derive from the germline V gene. The cysteine opens and the phenylalanine closes a CDR3 of 12 amino acids. The DNA shown is the 36-base CDR3, in frame from base 1. V and J are truncated by 5 bases and 8 bases respectively, leaving an intervening sequence of 10 bases. Ficoll-Paque density gradient centrifugation was used to isolate PBMCs. Points the paper makes about the study in general: Some responding clones were detected in pre-infection memory, suggesting pre-existing cross-reactive memory T cells joined the SARS-CoV-2 response. The study covered only a couple of mild cases, and larger cohorts including severe cases with pre-infection samples were considered necessary. Contracting CD4+ clones were found mainly in CM and EM memory subsets, while CD8+ clones were enriched in EMRA. Balanced CD4/CD8 phenotypes were observed for clones contracting from day 15 to 85, whereas a bias towards CD4+ was observed for a second wave of clones expanding from day 15 to 37. Whether the second-wave clones peaking on day 37 were SARS-CoV-2 specific was not confirmed.

The listed sequencing device is Illumina NovaSeq 6000. TCRalpha and TCRbeta cDNA libraries were built by 5'RACE with constant-segment primers, adding sample barcodes and unique molecular identifiers. Trizol reagent was used to extract RNA from every sample. The libraries were amplified in two PCR steps, and the second step added a second sample barcode and Illumina TruSeq adapters. Libraries were sequenced on an Illumina NovaSeq with 2 x 150 bp paired-end reads. The authors' analysis ran thus. Demultiplexing of reads and collapsing into UMI-guided consensus sequences were performed with migec v1.2.7. Using mixcr v2.1.11, UMI consensuses were aligned to TRA and TRB V and J templates and then assembled into clonotypes. Expanded or contracted clonotypes were those called significant by both edgeR and NoisET, with noise models trained on biological replicates. For edgeR calls, the thresholds were a false discovery rate-adjusted p below 0.01 and a log2 fold-change of 1. As an exploratory analysis of dynamics, PCA with hierarchical clustering was applied to max-normalized trajectories of the 1000 most abundant clonotypes. Each responding clone was given a CD4 or CD8 phenotype based on the CD4+ and CD8+ repertoires, which had been sequenced separately. TCRdb trimmed public reads at Q25 via fastp, called clones via MiXCR and kept in-frame beta chains. Here each entry gathers all rows of one CDR3 protein and keeps the most common genes and DNA. The V and J calls were not made by the authors but by TCRdb's processing. This sample comprises 550,000 to 700,000 distinct CDR3 sequences, roughly 18% of them detected only once. The ten largest account for about 11% of the sample.

Only a few counts were recorded for this clonotype. Its recognized antigen is unknown. No base quality information exists; no much larger clone differs at one position. This TCR came from an adult woman who had mild COVID-19 (a few samples of this study predate the infection). The sample titles of this study are shuffled in the database, so cell type and time point are left out; the donor was told from shared clones. Sequenced sample: PBMCs or a T cell subset sorted from them (not recorded which). Recombination connected TRBV7-2 to TRBJ2-1; the D call is tentative, TRBD1 or TRBD2, as each matches 5 bases. The CDR3 reads as follows: CASSASGHEQFF. Read as DNA, the sequence is TGTGCCAGCAGCGCTTCGGGGCATGAGCAGTTCTTC.